The 29 T cell receptor beta chains below all came from one sample that was sequenced in a study of neurological immune-mediated disorders. MiXCR, run by TCRdb on the 5' RACE reads, gives a single entry per CDR3 protein. The table records approximately 58,000 distinct CDR3 sequences, 9.5% to 12% of them present only once. The sequenced sample consisted of PBMCs. The receptors originated from a man aged 55 to 70 in good health.

This clonotype was found many times. The V and J genes are TRBV12-3 or TRBV12-4 and TRBJ1-2, with D possibly TRBD1 on 6 matching bases. V shed 3 bases and J shed 8 bases, with 13 bases lying between them. The CDR3 consists of 13 residues. The CDR3 nucleotides are TGTGCCAGCAGTTTCCAGGGGTTGGGGGGCTACACCTTC. Protein sequence: CASSFQGLGGYTF.

V usage is TRBV19 and J usage is TRBJ1-2, with D unclear. The V gene lost 5 bases and the J gene lost 7 bases, with 11 bases spanning the gap. Germline V lookup: CDR1 LNHDA, CDR2 SQIVND (reference sequence). The CDR3 covers 12 residues. CDR3 nucleotide sequence: TGTGCCAGTAGTTCCTGGTACGGTGGCTACACCTTC. Protein: CASSSWYGGYTF. The whole variable domain, filled in from reference TRBV19 and TRBJ1-2, reads DGGITQSPKYLFRKEGQNVTLSCEQNLNHDAMYWYRQDPGQGLRLIYYSQIVNDFQKGDIAEGYSVSREKKESFPLTVTSAQKNPTAFYLCASSSWYGGYTFGSGTRLTVV.

This clonotype was found many times. V usage is TRBV27 and J usage is TRBJ2-2; D gene unclear. Germline assignment: CDR1 MNHEY and CDR2 SMNVEV (reference sequence). The V gene lost 2 bases and the J gene lost 4 bases, with 5 bases spanning the gap. This CDR3 comprises 13 residues. Here the CDR3 DNA reads TGTGCCAGCAGTTTAACATTCACCGGGGAGCTGTTTTTT. Protein product: CASSLTFTGELFF.

On this clonotype: Lacking the conserved final phenylalanine or tryptophan, this CDR3 likely reflects a read error. The chain has TRBV5-1 and TRBJ2-3, with TRBD2 as a possible D gene (5 bases). Trimming stripped 3 bases from V and 0 bases from J, with 11 bases between. The germline CDR1 and CDR2 sequences are SGHRS and YFSETQ. The length of the CDR3 is 15 residues. CDR3 sequence reads: CASSSRGCSTDTQYY. CDR3 nucleotide sequence: TGCGCCAGCAGCTCCAGAGGGTGCAGCACAGATACGCAGTATTAT.

At least ten counts were recorded for this clonotype. This chain uses TRBV12-3 or TRBV12-4 with TRBJ1-2; the D gene is possibly TRBD1 (5 bases). This CDR3 region has 13 residues. Trimming stripped 5 bases from V and 4 bases from J, with 11 bases between. CDR3 in amino acids: CASSTGTSYGYTF. As DNA, the CDR3 is TGTGCCAGCAGTACCGGGACCAGCTATGGCTACACCTTC.

This clonotype was detected ten times or more. The chain employs TRBV5-1 and TRBJ1-4, with 11 bases aligning to TRBD1. Germline CDR1 is SGHRS and CDR2 is YFSETQ. This CDR3 comprises 14 residues. The J segment lost 6 bases and the V segment lost 5 bases, leaving 3 bases of the junction unmatched. The CDR3 nucleotides are TGCGCCAGCAGATGGGGACAGGGGGATGAAAAACTGTTTTTT. It encodes CASRWGQGDEKLFF.

This clonotype showed up many times. DNA for the CDR3: TGCGCCAGCAGCCCAGGACAGGGCCAAGAGACCCAGTACTTC. It yields the protein CASSPGQGQETQYF. The gene calls are TRBV5-1 and TRBJ2-5, with 8 bases identical to TRBD1. This CDR3 has 14 residues. V lost 4 bases and J lost 1; bases outside the gene matches: 3. Germline-derived CDR1 and CDR2 are SGHRS and YFSETQ.

Turning to this clonotype: A junction boundary mismatches the germline segment, possibly from a read error. For the CDR3, the DNA is TGTACCAGCAGGGTTAGAGATAGCAATCAGCCACAGCATTTT. Translation gives CTSRVRDSNQPQHF. The gene calls are TRBV12-3 or TRBV12-4 and TRBJ1-5, with D perhaps matching TRBD1 (5 bases). There are 14 residues in the CDR3.

This clonotype was seen at least ten times. This sequence joins TRBV6-4 and TRBJ2-2, with D unresolved. Germline V lookup: CDR1 MRHNA, CDR2 SNTAGT. The length of the CDR3 is 13 residues. The V gene lost 0 bases and the J gene lost 4 bases, with 3 bases spanning the gap. CDR3 bases: TGTGCCAGCAGTGACTCAGGCACCGGGGAGCTGTTTTTT. Its translation: CASSDSGTGELFF.

This clonotype was seen repeatedly, ten times or more. For the CDR3, the DNA is TGTGCCAGCTCACTATCGCCCGGGGAAGGCGAGCAGTACTTC. It encodes CASSLSPGEGEQYF. This chain uses TRBV18 with TRBJ2-7, with a possible D match to TRBD2 (5 bases). Germline values: CDR1 KGHSH, CDR2 LQKENI. The ends were cut back, 4 bases at V and 6 bases at J, with 16 bases in the middle. This CDR3 is built from 14 residues. The complete variable domain, with remaining parts taken from reference TRBV18 and TRBJ2-7, reads NAGVMQNPRHLVRRRGQEARLRCSPMKGHSHVYWYRQLPEEGLKFMVYLQKENIIDESGMPKERFSAEFPKEGPSILRIQQVVRGDSAAYFCASSLSPGEGEQYFGPGTRLTVT.

As concerns this clonotype: One end of the junction varies from germline; a read error may be responsible. CDR3 in DNA: TGTGCCAACTCACCACCTCTGGAGGGAGGACGGAGCCGCTATGGCTACACCTTC. Protein sequence: CANSPPLEGGRSRYGYTF. This rearrangement joins TRBV18 to TRBJ1-2; no definite D call. The CDR3 runs to 18 residues. Germline-derived CDR1 and CDR2 are KGHSH and LQKENI.

There are many counts of this clonotype. CDR3 DNA: TGCGCCAGCAGCTTGGTAGAAGGACAGCGGTCACCCCTCCACTTT. It is translated as CASSLVEGQRSPLHF. The chain is built from TRBV5-1 and TRBJ1-6, with D possibly matching TRBD1 (6 bases). Germline V CDR1 and CDR2: SGHRS, YFSETQ. V was trimmed by 0 bases and J by 10 bases, leaving 14 bases between them. The length of the CDR3 is 15 residues. Filled out from reference TRBV5-1 and TRBJ1-6, the complete variable domain reads KAGVTQTPRYLIKTRGQQVTLSCSPISGHRSVSWYQQTPGQGLQFLFEYFSETQRNKGNFPGRFSGRQFSNSRSEMNVSTLELGDSALYLCASSLVEGQRSPLHFGNGTRLTVT.

This clonotype was observed at least ten times. The chain employs TRBV29-1 and TRBJ2-1; 12 bases match TRBD2. CDR3 length: 15 residues. Germline V gene sequence: CDR1 SQVTM, CDR2 ANQGSEA. V dropped 4 bases and J dropped 3; count of bases not matched to a gene: 4. This CDR3 reads CSVALTSGGYNEQFF. The CDR3 DNA follows: TGCAGCGTTGCCCTGACTAGCGGGGGCTACAATGAGCAGTTCTTC.

This clonotype was detected many times. The chain joins TRBV3-1 to TRBJ1-6, with TRBD1 as a possible D gene (6 bases). The CDR3 is made up of 16 amino acids. Per the germline V gene, CDR1 is LGHDT and CDR2 is YNNKEL (reference sequence). Trimming shortened V by 6 bases and J by 7 bases, and 19 bases separated the two germline ends. The CDR3 here is CASSRGGRLENSPLHF. CDR3 bases: TGTGCCAGCAGTCGAGGGGGGCGTTTGGAAAATTCACCCCTCCACTTT. The full variable domain, its missing parts supplied by reference TRBV3-1 and TRBJ1-6, is DTAVSQTPKYLVTQMGNDKSIKCEQNLGHDTMYWYKQDSKKFLKIMFSYNNKELIINETVPNRFSPKSPDKAHLNLHINSLELGDSAVYFCASSRGGRLENSPLHFGNGTRLTVT.

This clonotype was counted many times. The chain joins TRBV7-3 to TRBJ2-1; 7 bases match TRBD2. The CDR3 length is 16 residues. Germline CDR1 and CDR2: SGHTA and FQGTGA. J lost 6 bases, V lost 0 bases, and 8 bases had no gene match. CDR3: CASSLTWGGAFNEQFF. The CDR3 DNA reads TGTGCCAGCAGCTTAACTTGGGGAGGGGCTTTCAATGAGCAGTTCTTC.

This clonotype was counted many times. This sequence joins TRBV7-2 and TRBJ1-1; D is perhaps TRBD1 (5 bases). Looked up from germline, CDR1 is SGHTA and CDR2 is FQGNSA. The CDR3 loop spans 14 amino acids. Between the trimmed V and J ends, which lost 3 bases and 6 bases, there was a span of 14 bases. In nucleotides, the CDR3 is TGTGCCAGCAGCTTGGATGGGGAAGGGGCTGAAGCTTTCTTT. Amino acid sequence: CASSLDGEGAEAFF.

This clonotype has a count of ten or more. The genes are TRBV20-1 and TRBJ2-5, with D perhaps matching TRBD1 (5 bases). The CDR3 totals 13 residues. Germline assignment: CDR1 DFQATT and CDR2 SNEGSKA (reference sequence). Trimming removed 6 bases at V and 2 bases at J, with 13 bases between. CDR3 region: CSAPRQPQETQYF. The DNA for the CDR3 is TGCAGTGCCCCCAGACAGCCTCAAGAGACCCAGTACTTC.

The chain links TRBV5-1 to TRBJ1-4; no firm D call. The V end was cut by 4 bases, the J end by 0 bases, with 13 bases between. Germline V gene sequence: CDR1 SGHRS, CDR2 YFSETQ. This CDR3 spans 16 amino acids. The CDR3 sequence is CASSRTQDATNEKLFF. CDR3 coding DNA: TGCGCCAGCAGCAGGACTCAGGACGCAACTAATGAAAAACTGTTTTTT.

This clonotype occurred many times. This chain connects TRBV7-8 to TRBJ1-5; tentative D call: TRBD1 (6 bases). Germline-derived CDR1 and CDR2 are SGHVS and FQNEAQ. The CDR3 is made up of 14 amino acids. V was clipped by 3 bases and J by 4 bases, with 10 bases between them. CDR3 DNA: TGTGCCAGCAGCTTGACGACAGGAAATCAGCCCCAGCATTTT. It yields the protein CASSLTTGNQPQHF.

The chain joins TRBV27 to TRBJ2-5; D gene uncertain. The CDR3 totals 14 residues. With 5 bases removed from V and 5 bases from J, the gap between germline ends came to 15 bases. Germline V lookup: CDR1 MNHEY, CDR2 SMNVEV (reference sequence). The CDR3 region has the DNA TGTGCCAGCAGTCCACCCGCGTCCCGGGAGACCCAGTACTTC. Residues: CASSPPASRETQYF.

At least ten counts were recorded for this clonotype. The chain links TRBV5-1 to TRBJ2-1, with D tentatively TRBD2 (6 bases). In germline, CDR1 is SGHRS, CDR2 YFSETQ. V shed 3 bases and J shed 5 bases, with 12 bases lying between them. This CDR3 region has 14 residues. The CDR3 DNA reads TGCGCCAGCAGCTCCCCGGACTATCACAATGAGCAGTTCTTC. Its protein product is CASSSPDYHNEQFF.

Comment on this clonotype: The junction does not match germline at one end; this may be a read error. This chain links TRBV7-9 with TRBJ2-3; D might be TRBD1 (6 bases). There are 15 residues in the CDR3. Germline lookup yields CDR1 SEHNR and CDR2 FQNEAQ (reference sequence). CDR3 in DNA: TGTGGCAGCAGCTTATCGACAGGTAGCACAGATACGCAGTATTTT. Translating it yields CGSSLSTGSTDTQYF.

This clonotype was found a few times. The chain has TRBV20-1 and TRBJ1-2; D remains unclear. The CDR3 is made up of 11 amino acids. The V end was cut by 3 bases, the J end by 5 bases, with 7 bases between. Per germline, CDR1 DFQATT and CDR2 SNEGSKA (reference sequence). Written as DNA, the CDR3 is TGCAGTGCTAGGTTGGGGTATGGCTACACCTTC. Translating it yields CSARLGYGYTF.

This clonotype was seen ten or more times. This chain connects TRBV5-5 to TRBJ2-1; 9 bases fit TRBD1. The CDR3 length is 16 residues. V lost 7 bases to trimming and J lost 4 bases; unmatched junction nucleotides: 12. Per the germline V gene, CDR1 is SGHKS and CDR2 is YYEKEE (reference sequence). CDR3 region: CASHLSRDRAYNEQFF. In nucleotides, the CDR3 is TGTGCCAGCCATCTCTCCCGGGACAGGGCGTACAATGAGCAGTTCTTC.

On this clonotype itself: This may be a read error, as it is one base from a much larger clone. This chain joins TRBV20-1 and TRBJ1-3; possibly TRBD1 for D (5 bases). Germline CDR1 is DFQATT and CDR2 is SNEGSKA (reference sequence). The V gene lost 0 bases and the J gene lost 5 bases, with 11 bases spanning the gap. The CDR3 length is 14 residues. The CDR3 sequence is CSARDQGERNTIYF. CDR3 DNA sequence: TGCAGTGCTAGAGATCAAGGGGAGAGAAACACCATATATTTT.

This clonotype was found many times. The chain recombines TRBV6-2 or TRBV6-3 with TRBJ1-5; 9 positions match TRBD1. J lost 0 bases, V lost 2 bases, and 11 bases had no gene match. This CDR3 has 19 residues. Germline-derived CDR1 and CDR2 are MNHEY and SVGEGT. The CDR3 loop reads CASSYVGTGPIHSNQPQHF. The CDR3 bases are TGTGCCAGCAGTTACGTCGGGACAGGGCCGATTCATAGCAATCAGCCCCAGCATTTT.

This clonotype has a count of ten or more. The chain recombines TRBV5-4 with TRBJ2-3; TRBD2 matches at 7 bases. Trimming took 4 bases from V and 3 from J; bases not matched to a gene: 8. The CDR3 covers 15 residues. From germline, CDR1 is SGHNT and CDR2 YYREEE (reference sequence). The CDR3 region has the DNA TGTGCCAGCAGCCCTGGGGGGGTCGGGACAGATACGCAGTATTTT. Encoded protein: CASSPGGVGTDTQYF.

This clonotype has ten or more counts. The chain employs TRBV20-1 and TRBJ2-7, with 7 nucleotides matching TRBD2. V shed 6 bases and J 4 bases; nucleotides not matched to a gene: 12. CDR3 length: 14 amino acids. The germline V gene encodes CDR1 DFQATT and CDR2 SNEGSKA (reference sequence). CDR3 residues: CSARGGQGGYEQYF. DNA of the CDR3: TGCAGTGCGAGGGGAGGGCAGGGTGGATACGAGCAGTACTTC.

The rearrangement joins TRBV20-1 to TRBJ1-1, with 8 bases matching TRBD1. The CDR3 contains 14 residues. Germline V lookup: CDR1 DFQATT, CDR2 SNEGSKA (reference sequence). The V segment lost 5 bases and the J segment 1 base; nucleotides outside the gene matches: 6. CDR3 loop: CSARMDRENTEAFF. For the CDR3, the DNA is TGCAGTGCTCGGATGGACAGGGAGAACACTGAAGCTTTCTTT.